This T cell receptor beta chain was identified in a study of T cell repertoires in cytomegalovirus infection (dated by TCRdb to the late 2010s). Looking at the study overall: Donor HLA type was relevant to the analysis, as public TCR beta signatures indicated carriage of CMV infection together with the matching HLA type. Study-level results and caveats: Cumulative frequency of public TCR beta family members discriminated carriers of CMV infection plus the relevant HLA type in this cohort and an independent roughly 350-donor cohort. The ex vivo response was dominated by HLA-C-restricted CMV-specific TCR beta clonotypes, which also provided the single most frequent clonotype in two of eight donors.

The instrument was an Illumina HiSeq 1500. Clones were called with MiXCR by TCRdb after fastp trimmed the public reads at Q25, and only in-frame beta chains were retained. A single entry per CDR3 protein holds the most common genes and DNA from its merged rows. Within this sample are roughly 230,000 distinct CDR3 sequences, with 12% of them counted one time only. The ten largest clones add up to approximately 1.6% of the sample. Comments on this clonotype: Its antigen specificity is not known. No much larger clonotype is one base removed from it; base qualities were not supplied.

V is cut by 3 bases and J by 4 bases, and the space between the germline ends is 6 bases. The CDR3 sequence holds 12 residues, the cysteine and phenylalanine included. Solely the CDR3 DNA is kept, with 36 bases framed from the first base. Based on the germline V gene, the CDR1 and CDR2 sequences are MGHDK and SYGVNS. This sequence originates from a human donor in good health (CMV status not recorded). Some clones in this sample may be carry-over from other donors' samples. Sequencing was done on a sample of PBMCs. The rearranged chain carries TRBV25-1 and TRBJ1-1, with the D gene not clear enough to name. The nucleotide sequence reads TGTGCCAGCAGTGATCATGCCACTGAAGCTTTCTTT. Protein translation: CASSDHATEAFF.